This T cell receptor (beta chain) was identified in a study of cytomegalovirus exposure and HLA in healthy donors. Findings and limits, study-wide: Earlier analysis yielded a pattern in which most TCR beta V segments were productive about 87% or about 30% of the time. Sequencing probably produced one cluster of sequence variants that were highly shared. Donor immune exposure was known only as CMV serostatus.

The primer mix had 60 Vbeta and 13 Jbeta primers. Method: immunoSEQ multiplex PCR; TCRdb's copy keeps in-frame clones and lacks some. The sample lists tens of thousands of clones, roughly two thirds seen once, with 5.4% in the top ten. The CDR3 totals 14 residues. Germline lookup yields CDR1 SGHNT and CDR2 YYREEE (reference sequence). Trimming took off 4 bases at V and 8 bases at J, with 13 bases between the two ends. Everyone who donated was a healthy bone marrow donor. In regard to this clone: Antigen specificity is unknown. Other DNA sequences in the sample encode the same CDR3.

The rearrangement links TRBV5-4 to TRBJ1-6; TRBD1 is a possible D gene (6 bases). The sample consisted of PBMCs. The source is a man aged 50-60 years in good health and CMV-seronegative. The DNA of the CDR3 is TGTGCCAGCAGCCGGGAGGGGGAATATTCACCCCTCCACTTT. Protein sequence: CASSREGEYSPLHF.